This T cell receptor (beta chain) derives from a study of cytomegalovirus exposure and HLA in healthy donors. Details on this clone: The antigen is unknown.

PCR employed 60 Vbeta and 13 Jbeta primers. Clones were read by immunoSEQ multiplex PCR, and TCRdb kept only the in-frame ones, dropping some. The sample holds 150,000 to 200,000 clones. Whole-study findings and limits: Several top significant clusters appeared, in a later analysis, to be linked to common viral pathogens. TCR beta sequences reportedly predicted most subjects' HLA-A and HLA-B alleles accurately.

Germline trimming cut 4 bases from V and 9 bases from J; bases unmatched to any gene: 10. The germline gives CDR1 SGHRS, CDR2 YFSETQ. The CDR3 has 15 amino acids. The source material was PBMCs. V usage is TRBV5-1 and J usage is TRBJ1-6; 7 bases agree with TRBD1. The TCR sequence derives from a woman aged 18 to 35 in good health and CMV-seropositive. The CDR3 protein is CASSGGEGGGSPLHF. CDR3 nucleotides: TGCGCCAGCAGCGGAGGTGAAGGGGGCGGTTCACCCCTCCACTTT.